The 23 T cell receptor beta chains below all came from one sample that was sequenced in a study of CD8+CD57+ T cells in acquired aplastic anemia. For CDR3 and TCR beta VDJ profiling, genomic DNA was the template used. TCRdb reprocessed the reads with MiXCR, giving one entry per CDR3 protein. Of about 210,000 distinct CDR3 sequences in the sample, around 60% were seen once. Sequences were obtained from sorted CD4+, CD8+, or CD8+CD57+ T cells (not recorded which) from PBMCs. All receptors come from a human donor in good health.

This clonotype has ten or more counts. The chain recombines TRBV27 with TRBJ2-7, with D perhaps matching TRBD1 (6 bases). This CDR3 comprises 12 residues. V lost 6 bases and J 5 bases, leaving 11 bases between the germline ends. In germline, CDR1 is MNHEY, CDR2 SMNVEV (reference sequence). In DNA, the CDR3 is TGTGCCAGCAGACAGGGCGCCCACGAGCAGTACTTC. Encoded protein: CASRQGAHEQYF.

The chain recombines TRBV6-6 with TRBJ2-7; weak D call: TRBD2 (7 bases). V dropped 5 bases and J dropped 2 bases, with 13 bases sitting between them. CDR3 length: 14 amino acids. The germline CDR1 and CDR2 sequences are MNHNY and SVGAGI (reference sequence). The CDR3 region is CASSAIGGAYEQYF. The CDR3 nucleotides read TGTGCCAGCAGTGCTATAGGGGGGGCCTACGAGCAGTACTTC.

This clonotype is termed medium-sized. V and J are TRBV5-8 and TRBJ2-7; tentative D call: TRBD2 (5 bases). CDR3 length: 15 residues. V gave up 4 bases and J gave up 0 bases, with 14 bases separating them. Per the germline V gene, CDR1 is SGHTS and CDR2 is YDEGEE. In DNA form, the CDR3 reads TGTGCCAGCAGCGAGTCCGCTGGGAGCTCCTACGAGCAGTACTTC. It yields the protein CASSESAGSSYEQYF.

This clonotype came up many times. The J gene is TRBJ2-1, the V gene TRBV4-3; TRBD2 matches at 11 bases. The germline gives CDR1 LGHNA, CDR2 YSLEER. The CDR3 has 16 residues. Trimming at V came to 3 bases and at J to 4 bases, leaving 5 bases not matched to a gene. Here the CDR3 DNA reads TGCGCCAGCAGCCATCTTCTAGCGGGGGGATACAATGAGCAGTTCTTC. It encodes CASSHLLAGGYNEQFF.

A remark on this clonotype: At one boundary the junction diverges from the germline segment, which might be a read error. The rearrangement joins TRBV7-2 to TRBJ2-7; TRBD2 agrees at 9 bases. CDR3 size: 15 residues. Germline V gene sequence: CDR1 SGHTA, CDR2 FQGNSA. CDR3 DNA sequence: TGTGCCAGCAGCTCGGCCGAGCTAGCGGGGTTCGTTCTTCACTTC. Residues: CASSSAELAGFVLHF.

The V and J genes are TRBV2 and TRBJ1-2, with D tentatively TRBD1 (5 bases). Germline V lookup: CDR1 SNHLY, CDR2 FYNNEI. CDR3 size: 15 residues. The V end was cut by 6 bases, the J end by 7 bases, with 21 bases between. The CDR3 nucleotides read TGTGCCAGCAGGAGGGACTCGCTTGACCTGGTTGGCTACACCTTC. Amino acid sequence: CASRRDSLDLVGYTF.

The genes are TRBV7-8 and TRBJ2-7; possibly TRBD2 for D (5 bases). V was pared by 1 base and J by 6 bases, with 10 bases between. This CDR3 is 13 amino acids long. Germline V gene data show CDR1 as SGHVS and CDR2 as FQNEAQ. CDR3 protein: CASSLVQGLEQYF. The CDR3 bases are TGTGCCAGCAGCTTAGTGCAAGGACTCGAGCAGTACTTC.

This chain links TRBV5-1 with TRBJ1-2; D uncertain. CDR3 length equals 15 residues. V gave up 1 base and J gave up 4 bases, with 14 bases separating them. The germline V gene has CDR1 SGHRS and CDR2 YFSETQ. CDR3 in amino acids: CASSLNSEPFYGYTF. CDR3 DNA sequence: TGCGCCAGCAGCTTGAATTCTGAGCCCTTCTATGGCTACACCTTC.

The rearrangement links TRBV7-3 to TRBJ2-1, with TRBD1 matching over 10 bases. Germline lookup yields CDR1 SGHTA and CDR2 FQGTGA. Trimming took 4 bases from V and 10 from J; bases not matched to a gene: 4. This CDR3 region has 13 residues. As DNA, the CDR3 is TGTGCCAGCAGCTCCCTGGGACAGGGGGAGCAGTTCTTC. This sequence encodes CASSSLGQGEQFF.

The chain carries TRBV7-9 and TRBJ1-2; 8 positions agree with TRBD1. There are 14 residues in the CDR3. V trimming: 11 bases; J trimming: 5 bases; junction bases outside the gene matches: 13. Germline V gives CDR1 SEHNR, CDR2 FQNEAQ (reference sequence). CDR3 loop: CAGGPGQGVYGYTF. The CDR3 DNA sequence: TGTGCCGGGGGCCCCGGACAGGGAGTGTATGGCTACACCTTC.

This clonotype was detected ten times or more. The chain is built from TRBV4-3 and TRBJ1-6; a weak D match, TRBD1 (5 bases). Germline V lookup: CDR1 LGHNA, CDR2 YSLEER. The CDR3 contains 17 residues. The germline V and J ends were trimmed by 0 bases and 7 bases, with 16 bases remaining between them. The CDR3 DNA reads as TGCGCCAGCAGCCAAGACCCCCCCCTCAGGGAAAATTCACCCCTCCACTTT. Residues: CASSQDPPLRENSPLHF.

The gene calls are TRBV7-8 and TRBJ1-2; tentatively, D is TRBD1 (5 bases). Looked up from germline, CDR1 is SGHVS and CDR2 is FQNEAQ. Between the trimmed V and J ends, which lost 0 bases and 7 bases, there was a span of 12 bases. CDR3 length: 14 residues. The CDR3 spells CASSLARATSGYTF. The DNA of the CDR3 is TGTGCCAGCAGCTTAGCCAGGGCAACAAGTGGCTACACCTTC.

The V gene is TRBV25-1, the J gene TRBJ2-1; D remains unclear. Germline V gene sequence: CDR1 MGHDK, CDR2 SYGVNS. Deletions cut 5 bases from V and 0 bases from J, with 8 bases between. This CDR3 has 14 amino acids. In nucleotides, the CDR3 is TGTGCCAGCAGTTTCCTTCTCTCCTACAATGAGCAGTTCTTC. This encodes CASSFLLSYNEQFF.

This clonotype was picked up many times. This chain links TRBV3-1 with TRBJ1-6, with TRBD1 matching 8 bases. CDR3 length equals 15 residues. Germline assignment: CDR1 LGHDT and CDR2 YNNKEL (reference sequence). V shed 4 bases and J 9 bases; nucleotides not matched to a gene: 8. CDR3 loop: CASSPSGQGRSPLHF. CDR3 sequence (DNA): TGTGCCAGCAGCCCTTCCGGACAGGGTCGTTCACCCCTCCACTTT.

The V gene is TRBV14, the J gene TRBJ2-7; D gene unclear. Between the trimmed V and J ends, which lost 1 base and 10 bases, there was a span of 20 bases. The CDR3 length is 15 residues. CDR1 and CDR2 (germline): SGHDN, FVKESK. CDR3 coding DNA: TGTGCCAGCAGCCAAGGAATCGTTGTTCTGGGCGAACAGTACTTC. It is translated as CASSQGIVVLGEQYF. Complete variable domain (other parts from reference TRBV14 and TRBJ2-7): EAGVTQFPSHSVIEKGQTVTLRCDPISGHDNLYWYRRVMGKEIKFLLHFVKESKQDESGMPNNRFLAERTGGTYSTLKVQPAELEDSGVYFCASSQGIVVLGEQYFGPGTRLTVT.

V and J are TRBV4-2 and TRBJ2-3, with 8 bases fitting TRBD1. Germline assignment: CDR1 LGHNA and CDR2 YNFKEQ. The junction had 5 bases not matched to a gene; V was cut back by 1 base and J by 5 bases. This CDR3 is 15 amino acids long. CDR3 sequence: CASSQGTGRRDTQYF. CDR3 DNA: TGTGCCAGCAGCCAAGGGACAGGGCGCCGAGATACGCAGTATTTT.

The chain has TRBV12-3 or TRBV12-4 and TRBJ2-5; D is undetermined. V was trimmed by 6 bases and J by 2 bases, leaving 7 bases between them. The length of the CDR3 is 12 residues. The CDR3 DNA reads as TGTGCCAGCAGCCAGTCTCAAGAGACCCAGTACTTC. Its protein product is CASSQSQETQYF.

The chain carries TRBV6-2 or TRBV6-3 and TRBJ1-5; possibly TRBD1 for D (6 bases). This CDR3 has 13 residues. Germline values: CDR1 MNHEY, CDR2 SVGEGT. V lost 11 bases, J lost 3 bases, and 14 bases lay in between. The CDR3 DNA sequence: TGTGCCGGGGCGAGACAGGACAATCAGCCCCAGCATTTT. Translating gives CAGARQDNQPQHF.

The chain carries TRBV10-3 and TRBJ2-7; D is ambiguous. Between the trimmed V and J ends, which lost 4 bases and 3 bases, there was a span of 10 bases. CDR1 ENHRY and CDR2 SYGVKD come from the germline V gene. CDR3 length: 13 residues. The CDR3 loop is CAISATDGYEQYF. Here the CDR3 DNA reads TGTGCCATCAGTGCGACGGACGGCTACGAGCAGTACTTC.

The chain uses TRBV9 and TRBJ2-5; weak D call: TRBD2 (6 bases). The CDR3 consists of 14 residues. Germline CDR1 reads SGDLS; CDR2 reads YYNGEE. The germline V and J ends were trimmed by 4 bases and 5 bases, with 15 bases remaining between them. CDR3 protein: CASSPLRLAETQYF. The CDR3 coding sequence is TGTGCCAGCAGCCCCCTCCGTCTAGCGGAGACCCAGTACTTC.

The CDR3 protein is CASSVRTASYEQYF. CDR3 in DNA: TGTGCCAGCAGTGTAAGGACGGCCTCCTACGAGCAGTACTTC. This chain uses TRBV25-1 with TRBJ2-7; D gene ambiguous. The CDR3 sequence is 14 residues long. Deletions cut 4 bases from V and 0 bases from J, with 10 bases between. Germline lookup yields CDR1 MGHDK and CDR2 SYGVNS.

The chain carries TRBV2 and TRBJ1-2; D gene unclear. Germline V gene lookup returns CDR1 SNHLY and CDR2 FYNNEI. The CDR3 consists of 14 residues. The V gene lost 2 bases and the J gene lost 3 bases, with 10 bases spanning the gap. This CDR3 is CASSESVSYYGYTF. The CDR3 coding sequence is TGTGCCAGCAGTGAATCTGTCAGTTACTATGGCTACACCTTC. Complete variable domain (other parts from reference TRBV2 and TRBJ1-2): EPEVTQTPSHQVTQMGQEVILRCVPISNHLYFYWYRQILGQKVEFLVSFYNNEISEKSEIFDDQFSVERPDGSNFTLKIRSTKLEDSAMYFCASSESVSYYGYTFGSGTRLTVV.

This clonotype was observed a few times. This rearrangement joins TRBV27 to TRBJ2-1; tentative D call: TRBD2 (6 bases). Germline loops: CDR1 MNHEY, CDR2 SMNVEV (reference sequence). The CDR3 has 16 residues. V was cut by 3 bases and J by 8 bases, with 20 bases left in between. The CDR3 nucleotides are TGTGCCAGCAGTTTCCTCGGGAGACCGCATACGGATGAGCAGTTCTTC. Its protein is CASSFLGRPHTDEQFF.